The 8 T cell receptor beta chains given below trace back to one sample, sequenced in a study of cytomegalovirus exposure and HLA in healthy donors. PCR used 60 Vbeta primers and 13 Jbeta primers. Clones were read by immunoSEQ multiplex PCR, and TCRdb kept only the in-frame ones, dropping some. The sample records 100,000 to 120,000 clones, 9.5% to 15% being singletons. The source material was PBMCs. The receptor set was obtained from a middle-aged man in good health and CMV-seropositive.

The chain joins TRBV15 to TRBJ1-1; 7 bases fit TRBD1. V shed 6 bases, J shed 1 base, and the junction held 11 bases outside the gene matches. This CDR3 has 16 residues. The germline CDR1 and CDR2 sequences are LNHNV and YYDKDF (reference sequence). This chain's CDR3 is CATRVSTGFENTEAFF. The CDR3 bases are TGTGCCACCAGAGTGTCGACAGGGTTTGAGAACACTGAAGCTTTCTTT.

CDR3 in amino acids: CASSSLAAVAGGTYEQYF. The CDR3 nucleotides are TGTGCCAGCAGTTCCCTGGCTGCCGTAGCGGGAGGGACCTACGAGCAGTACTTC. The chain links TRBV27 to TRBJ2-7; 11 nucleotides agree with TRBD2. The V and J ends lost 4 bases and 2 bases, in that order; junction bases with no gene match: 13. The CDR3 contains 18 residues. Germline V lookup: CDR1 MNHEY, CDR2 SMNVEV (reference sequence).

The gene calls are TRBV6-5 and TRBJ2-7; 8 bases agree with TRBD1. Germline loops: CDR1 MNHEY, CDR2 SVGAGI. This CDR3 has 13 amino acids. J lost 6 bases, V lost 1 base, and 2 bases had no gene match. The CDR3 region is CASSYLTGGEQYF. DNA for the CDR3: TGTGCCAGCAGTTACTTAACAGGGGGCGAGCAGTACTTC.

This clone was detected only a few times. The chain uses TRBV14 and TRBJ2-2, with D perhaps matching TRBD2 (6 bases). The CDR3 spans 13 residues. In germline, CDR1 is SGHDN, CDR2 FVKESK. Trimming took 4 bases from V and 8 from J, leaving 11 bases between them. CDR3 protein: CASSPRLVGELFF. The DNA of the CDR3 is TGTGCCAGCAGCCCCAGACTAGTAGGGGAGCTGTTTTTT.

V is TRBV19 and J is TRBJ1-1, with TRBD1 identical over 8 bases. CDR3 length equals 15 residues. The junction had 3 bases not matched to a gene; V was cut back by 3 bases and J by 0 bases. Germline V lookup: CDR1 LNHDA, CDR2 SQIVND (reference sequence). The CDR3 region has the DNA TGTGCCAGTAGTATGGGACAGGTACTGAACACTGAAGCTTTCTTT. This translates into CASSMGQVLNTEAFF.

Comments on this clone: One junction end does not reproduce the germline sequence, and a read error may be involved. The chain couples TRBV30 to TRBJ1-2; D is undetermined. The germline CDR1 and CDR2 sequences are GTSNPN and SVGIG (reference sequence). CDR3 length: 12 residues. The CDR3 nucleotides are TGTGCCTGGAGTGTCGGCCCGGGTGGCTACCCCTTC. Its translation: CAWSVGPGGYPF.

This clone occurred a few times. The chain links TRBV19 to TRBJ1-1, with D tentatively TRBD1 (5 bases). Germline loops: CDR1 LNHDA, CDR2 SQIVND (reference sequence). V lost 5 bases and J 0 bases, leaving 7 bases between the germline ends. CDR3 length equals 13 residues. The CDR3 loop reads CASSGALNTEAFF. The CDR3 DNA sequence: TGTGCCAGTAGTGGGGCTTTGAACACTGAAGCTTTCTTT.

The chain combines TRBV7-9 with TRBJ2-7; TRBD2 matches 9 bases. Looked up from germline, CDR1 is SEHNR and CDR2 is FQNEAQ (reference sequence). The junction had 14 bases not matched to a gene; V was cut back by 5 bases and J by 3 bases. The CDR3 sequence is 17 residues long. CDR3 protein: CASSPNQGAGGGYEQYF. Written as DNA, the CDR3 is TGTGCCAGCAGCCCTAACCAGGGCGCGGGGGGGGGCTACGAGCAGTACTTC.